This TCR beta chain was captured in a study of cytotoxic CD8 clonotypes in ibrutinib-treated CLL. Deletions cut 6 bases from V and 7 bases from J, with 13 bases between. The V gene's germline CDR1 is MNHEY and CDR2 SVGAGI. The CDR3 contains 13 residues. Sequencing was performed with immunoSEQ multiplex PCR; in TCRdb, only in-frame clones are kept and a portion is missing. The sample holds tens of thousands of clones; approximately 90% are singletons and the top ten take approximately 3%. Sequencing used PBMCs, obtained after 12 months of ibrutinib treatment. This rearrangement joins TRBV6-5 to TRBJ2-1; D may be TRBD1 (5 bases). This TCR was recovered from a human donor with chronic lymphocytic leukemia. DNA of the CDR3: TGTGCCAGCAGAGAAGGGGCCGAGAATGAGCAGTTCTTC. Translated: CASREGAENEQFF.